This paragraph covers one T cell receptor (beta chain) sequence. Clones were read by immunoSEQ multiplex PCR, and TCRdb kept only the in-frame ones, dropping some. Altogether about 62,000 clones are present, 89% being singletons, with the ten largest covering roughly 4.9%. The data originate from a study of technical replicates of blood from several donors. The length of the CDR3 is 15 residues. Germline-derived CDR1 and CDR2 are SGHRS and YFSETQ. J was trimmed by 0 bases and V by 6 bases; bases with no gene match: 6. The sequence came from a human donor in good health. Some clones in this sample may be carry-over from other donors' samples. The chain joins TRBV5-1 to TRBJ2-1, with 7 bases fitting TRBD1. Input material: PBMCs. CDR3 bases: TGCGCCAGCAAGATCGGGACAGACTCCTACAATGAGCAGTTCTTC. Protein: CASKIGTDSYNEQFF.